In its sample, the clone carrying this T cell receptor (beta chain) was seen many times. What it recognizes is unknown. An end of the junction differs from the germline gene, which may be a read error. The protocol attached unique molecular identifiers to individual cDNA molecules. One entry per CDR3 protein, called by TCRdb with MiXCR from the 5' RACE reads. There are tens of thousands of distinct CDR3 sequences in the sample; 13% occur only once, and approximately 10% lies in the top ten. Germline CDR1 and CDR2: DFQATT and SNEGSKA (reference sequence). This CDR3 comprises 14 residues. The data stem from a study of early T cells in non-severe SARS-CoV-2 infection. On the study more broadly: The sequenced material was bulk RNA from unsorted whole blood, and its chains were unpaired.

Regarding the study as a whole: VDJdb matching, biased toward anti-spike CD8 responses, missed private and CD4 specificities.

The rearrangement uses TRBV20-1 and TRBJ2-1; TRBD2 matches at 8 bases. Material: whole blood. This receptor was obtained from an adult who was a healthcare worker with PCR-confirmed SARS-CoV-2 infection or an uninfected control (not recorded which). This CDR3 is CSAGEAGEGNEQFF. The CDR3, as DNA: TGCAGTGCTGGAGAAGCGGGAGAGGGCAATGAGCAGTTCTTC.